This T cell receptor (beta chain) was found in a study of blood T cell repertoires in COVID-19. TCRdb's table, derived via immunoSEQ multiplex PCR, lists solely in-frame clones and lacks some. The profile shows about 480,000 clones, 75% to 90% of them singletons. Clinical histories supplied by participants themselves formed the basis of cohort assignment. Between the trimmed V and J ends, which lost 0 bases and 2 bases, there was a span of 8 bases. Germline CDR1 and CDR2: SGHKS and YYEKEE (reference sequence). The CDR3 has 14 residues. This chain connects TRBV5-5 to TRBJ1-1, with a tentative D call TRBD1 (6 bases). The clonotype originates from a woman in her fifties or sixties who had recovered from COVID-19. The sequencing sample was made of PBMCs or T cells enriched from blood (not recorded which). As DNA, the CDR3 is TGTGCCAGCAGCTTGGGGGACACAAACACTGAAGCTTTCTTT. It yields the protein CASSLGDTNTEAFF.